The T cell receptor (beta chain) described here comes from a study of T cell repertoires in cytomegalovirus infection. On the study more broadly: Through public TCR beta signatures, both CMV infection and matching HLA type were indicated. General observations from the study: Cumulative public TCR beta family frequency identified carriers of CMV plus the relevant HLA. Dominating the ex vivo response were HLA-C-restricted CMV-specific TCR beta clonotypes.

Germline V gene lookup returns CDR1 DFQATT and CDR2 SNEGSKA (reference sequence). The CDR3 has 16 amino acids. V was clipped by 3 bases and J by 0 bases, with 15 bases between them. In the case of this clonotype: The antigen is undetermined.

MiXCR, run by TCRdb on the reads, gives a single entry per CDR3 protein. The sample has some 400,000 distinct CDR3 sequences, roughly 30% seen once. The TCR sequence derives from a human donor in good health (CMV status not recorded). Some clones in this sample may be carry-over from other donors' samples. The rearrangement joins TRBV20-1 to TRBJ2-1; perhaps TRBD2 as D (6 bases). Source material: PBMCs. The CDR3 loop reads CSARGLEGSSYNEQFF. CDR3 nucleotide sequence: TGCAGTGCTAGGGGTCTGGAGGGCAGCTCCTACAATGAGCAGTTCTTC.